These T cell receptor beta chains were read from a single sample in a study of blood T cell repertoires in COVID-19. Method: immunoSEQ multiplex PCR; TCRdb's copy keeps in-frame clones and lacks some. The sample lists tens of thousands of clones; around nine tenths were seen once. Sequencing was carried out using peripheral blood. Source of these receptors: a woman in her seventies with active COVID-19. Each CDR3 is given with its conserved first and last residue.

length,J,V,CDR3
19,TRBJ2-1,TRBV21-1,CASSKGRLAGGVSYNEQFF
16,TRBJ2-7,TRBV3-1/TRBV3-2,CASSQVLLTSTYEQYF
16,TRBJ2-1,TRBV7-2,CASSLAGAGGYNEQFF
15,TRBJ1-4,TRBV28,CASSTSGQGAGKLFF
12,TRBJ1-2,TRBV20-1,CSASLSPYGYTF
17,TRBJ2-5,TRBV28,CASSSPPSESGKETQYF
15,TRBJ2-3,TRBV2,CASTLAGGGTDTQYF
15,TRBJ2-5,TRBV9,CASSVVGGDQETQYF
13,TRBJ1-2,TRBV9,CASSPRGGGSYTF
17,TRBJ2-5,TRBV24-1,CATSDGNPGHPPGTQYF
15,TRBJ2-1,TRBV6-5,CASSSRQGGYNEQFF
14,TRBJ1-1,TRBV5-4,CASSFWDTGTEAFF
16,TRBJ2-1,TRBV12-5,CASGLLPSGGAGEQFF
15,TRBJ2-7,TRBV3-1/TRBV3-2,CASSQVGTGKYEQYF
15,TRBJ1-6,TRBV10-3,CAISPETGGSSPLHF
14,TRBJ2-5,TRBV27,CASSLFPSGETQYF
12,TRBJ1-6,TRBV15,CATSTRNSPLHF
15,TRBJ2-1,TRBV11-1,CASSALTGGLGEQFF
13,TRBJ2-1,TRBV9,CASSVLLYNEQFF
18,TRBJ2-3,TRBV29-1,CSVEASGLAGFDTDTQYF
15,TRBJ2-5,TRBV28,CASSYGTGGGETQYF
16,TRBJ1-5,TRBV6-2/TRBV6-3,CASSYTGQDYNQPQHF
16,TRBJ1-5,TRBV6-9,CASSYSQQGQAQPQHF
16,TRBJ2-5,TRBV5-1,CASSSGQGTFQETQYF
14,TRBJ1-2,TRBV7-6,CASSLQGAVYGYTF
13,TRBJ1-2,TRBV7-9,CASSHGEFSGYTF
16,TRBJ2-7,TRBV4-1,CASSPSAAGASYEQYF
15,TRBJ1-5,TRBV7-2,CASSLEDRSNQPQHF
13,TRBJ2-7,TRBV28,CASRLAGGYEQYF
14,TRBJ1-6,TRBV2,CASTSDRAGSPLHF
14,TRBJ1-6,TRBV2,CASSGQVANSPLHF
15,TRBJ1-3,TRBV3-1/TRBV3-2,CASSQGRGAGNTIYF
18,TRBJ2-2,TRBV5-1,CASSRGLAGDTNTGELFF
16,TRBJ1-4,TRBV18,CASSQNQRGSFEKLFF
15,TRBJ1-4,TRBV6-1,CASSENGYINEKLFF
13,TRBJ2-5,TRBV7-6,CASSLGQGETQYF
18,TRBJ2-3,TRBV5-1,CASSLRLGATSGSGTQYF
14,TRBJ1-3,TRBV12-5,CASGLGGPGNTIYF
13,TRBJ1-5,TRBV7-2,CASSSRGNQPQHF
15,TRBJ2-1,TRBV14,CASSPLGAGSGEQFF
17,TRBJ1-5,TRBV28,CASSERARMSGNQPQHF
15,TRBJ2-1,TRBV5-8,CASSDPGLGYNEQFF
12,TRBJ2-1,TRBV28,CASSLFMREQFF
13,TRBJ1-5,TRBV25-1,CASSELGDQPQHF
14,TRBJ2-2,TRBV7-2,CASSHFLGTGELFF
15,TRBJ1-6,TRBV19,CASTPAAEYNSPLHF
16,TRBJ2-1,TRBV28,CASSFPSSGNDNEQFF
19,TRBJ1-1,TRBV7-3,CASSFPSPEGPSMNTEAFF
14,TRBJ2-1,TRBV7-2,CASSLLGDYNEQFF
16,TRBJ2-1,TRBV6-1,CASSVGGGGGYNEQFF
15,TRBJ1-3,TRBV5-6,CASSLAGISGNTIYF
15,TRBJ2-2,TRBV7-2,CASSLGGGDTGELFF
14,TRBJ2-7,TRBV27,CASSLLAGLYEQYF